These 16 T cell receptor beta chains originate from one sample sequenced in a study of blood T cells in healthy people across ages. The second PCR ran about 6 to 12 cycles with a sample-barcoded 5' primer and J-beta primers. TCRdb re-derived calls from the 5' RACE reads in MiXCR, one entry per CDR3 protein. The sample contains about 1.8 million distinct CDR3 sequences, less than 50% of which appear only once. What was sequenced was blood. The receptors here all came from a woman in her 40s in good health.

The V gene is TRBV4-1, the J gene TRBJ2-7, with TRBD1 matching 8 bases. Losses at the gene ends were 8 bases for V and 6 bases for J; bases not matched to a gene: 12. The CDR3 runs to 14 residues. CDR1 is MGHRA, CDR2 YSYEKL, per germline. CDR3 amino acids: CASGKETGAGEQYF. The CDR3 DNA sequence: TGCGCCAGCGGTAAAGAGACAGGGGCAGGCGAGCAGTACTTC.

The chain joins TRBV7-6 to TRBJ2-3, with D tentatively TRBD1 (5 bases). The CDR3 covers 16 residues. Trimming removed 5 bases at V and 3 bases at J, with 18 bases between. The V gene's germline CDR1 is SGHVS and CDR2 FNYEAQ. CDR3 in DNA: TGTGCCAGCAGCGGGCCGCGCAGGGTGTTAACAGATACGCAGTATTTT. Translation gives CASSGPRRVLTDTQYF.

This rearrangement joins TRBV29-1 to TRBJ2-1; TRBD2 might be the D (6 bases). Per the germline V gene, CDR1 is SQVTM and CDR2 is ANQGSEA. This CDR3 comprises 12 residues. V lost 4 bases to trimming and J lost 7 bases, with 11 bases between them. CDR3 loop: CSVGDLANEQFF. CDR3 DNA sequence: TGCAGCGTTGGCGACCTAGCGAATGAGCAGTTCTTC.

This chain uses TRBV9 with TRBJ1-5, with D perhaps matching TRBD1 (6 bases). There are 15 residues in the CDR3. Trimming shortened V by 1 base and J by 3 bases, and 11 bases separated the two germline ends. Germline V lookup: CDR1 SGDLS, CDR2 YYNGEE. The CDR3 spells CASSVSGDPNQPQHF. The CDR3 DNA is TGTGCCAGCAGCGTATCAGGGGATCCCAATCAGCCCCAGCATTTT. The full variable domain, with the rest looked up from reference TRBV9 and TRBJ1-5, is DSGVTQTPKHLITATGQRVTLRCSPRSGDLSVYWYQQSLDQGLQFLIQYYNGEERAKGNILERFSAQQFPDLHSELNLSSLELGDSALYFCASSVSGDPNQPQHFGDGTRLSIL.

The CDR3: CASSKTGWGYTF. The CDR3 DNA follows: TGTGCCAGCAGCAAGACAGGGTGGGGCTACACCTTC. V and J are TRBV12-3 or TRBV12-4 and TRBJ1-2, with 7 bases fitting TRBD1. V lost 6 bases to trimming and J lost 8 bases; unmatched junction nucleotides: 6. The CDR3 runs to 12 residues.

The chain couples TRBV29-1 to TRBJ2-3; 11 nucleotides agree with TRBD1. This CDR3 comprises 15 residues. The V segment lost 6 bases and the J segment 6 bases; nucleotides outside the gene matches: 11. Germline-derived CDR1 and CDR2 are SQVTM and ANQGSEA. For the CDR3, the DNA is TGCAGCGTCCTACCTGGGGGGACAGGGGGTGATACGCAGTATTTT. This encodes CSVLPGGTGGDTQYF.

The chain uses TRBV5-1 and TRBJ2-7; D call uncertain. Germline CDR1 is SGHRS and CDR2 is YFSETQ. V lost 0 bases and J 3 bases, leaving 13 bases between the germline ends. The length of the CDR3 is 15 residues. The CDR3 region has the DNA TGCGCCAGCAGCTTGGGTCTAGTAGGGATCTACGAGCAGTACTTC. This encodes CASSLGLVGIYEQYF.

This clonotype was seen repeatedly, ten times or more. J is TRBJ2-7 and V is TRBV10-3, with D tentatively TRBD2 (5 bases). V lost 3 bases and J 1 base, leaving 10 bases between the germline ends. From germline, CDR1 is ENHRY and CDR2 SYGVKD. This CDR3 comprises 14 residues. The CDR3 DNA is TGTGCCATCAGTGATAGGTGGAGGTCCTACGAGCAGTACTTC. It is translated as CAISDRWRSYEQYF.

The J gene is TRBJ2-5, the V gene TRBV27; 7 positions match TRBD2. The DNA matches TRBJ2-7 better at its end, which makes the J call doubtful. This CDR3 region has 14 residues. The germline CDR1 and CDR2 sequences are MNHEY and SMNVEV (reference sequence). CDR3 DNA: TGTGCCAGCAGTGTCGGGGAGGGGCATTACGAGCAGTACTTC. Protein product: CASSVGEGHYEQYF.

This clonotype came up a few times. This chain connects TRBV29-1 to TRBJ2-5, with D possibly being TRBD2 (5 bases). Trimming left V 3 bases short and J 5 bases short, with 10 bases between. This CDR3 contains 12 residues. The germline CDR1 and CDR2 sequences are SQVTM and ANQGSEA. CDR3 protein: CSVERVLETQYF. DNA for the CDR3: TGCAGCGTTGAGAGGGTACTTGAGACCCAGTACTTC.

This chain links TRBV7-8 with TRBJ2-1; D ambiguous. V lost 8 bases and J 3 bases, leaving 11 bases between the germline ends. The CDR3 is 13 amino acids. Germline CDR1 is SGHVS and CDR2 is FQNEAQ. CDR3 loop: CASLPSFYNEQFF. The CDR3 DNA sequence: TGTGCCAGCCTACCGAGCTTCTACAATGAGCAGTTCTTC.

The chain combines TRBV13 with TRBJ2-4; no clear D gene. V lost 4 bases, J lost 5 bases, and 9 bases lay in between. Germline loops: CDR1 PRHDT, CDR2 FYEKMQ (reference sequence). The CDR3 spans 13 residues. Here the CDR3 reads CASSSDLQNIQYF. CDR3 in DNA: TGTGCCAGCAGCTCCGACTTACAAAACATTCAGTACTTC.

The V gene is TRBV15, the J gene TRBJ1-5; maybe TRBD1 (6 bases). The V gene's germline CDR1 is LNHNV and CDR2 YYDKDF (reference sequence). Trimming removed 2 bases at V and 3 bases at J, with 11 bases between. The CDR3 extends over 15 amino acids. The CDR3 coding sequence is TGTGCCACCAGCAGAATACAGGGAAACAATCAGCCCCAGCATTTT. Its protein is CATSRIQGNNQPQHF. Filled out from reference TRBV15 and TRBJ1-5, the complete variable domain reads DAMVIQNPRYQVTQFGKPVTLSCSQTLNHNVMYWYQQKSSQAPKLLFHYYDKDFNNEADTPDNFQSRRPNTSFCFLDIRSPGLGDTAMYLCATSRIQGNNQPQHFGDGTRLSIL.

This clonotype has only a few counts. This rearrangement joins TRBV4-1 to TRBJ2-5; the D call may be TRBD1 or TRBD2 (6 bases each). Germline loops: CDR1 MGHRA, CDR2 YSYEKL. Trimming left V 0 bases short and J 1 base short, with 12 bases between. The CDR3 runs 16 residues. This CDR3 is CASSQEEGGLQETQYF. CDR3 nucleotide sequence: TGCGCCAGCAGCCAAGAGGAAGGGGGACTCCAAGAGACCCAGTACTTC.

In its sample, this clonotype was seen once. The genes are TRBV7-6 and TRBJ2-1; TRBD2 matches 11 bases. V shed 1 base and J 1 base; nucleotides not matched to a gene: 9. The CDR3 extends over 19 amino acids. The germline gives CDR1 SGHVS, CDR2 FNYEAQ. CDR3 protein: CASSLDVSSGGSSYNEQFF. The CDR3 bases are TGTGCCAGCAGCTTAGATGTGTCTAGCGGGGGGTCTTCCTACAATGAGCAGTTCTTC.

This chain uses TRBV25-1 with TRBJ2-7; no firm D call. The V gene's germline CDR1 is MGHDK and CDR2 SYGVNS. V lost 8 bases and J lost 7, with 12 bases in between. The CDR3 has 11 amino acids. The CDR3 loop is CASHDQFEQYF. CDR3 nucleotide sequence: TGTGCCAGCCACGATCAATTTGAGCAGTACTTC.